This T cell receptor (beta chain) came from a study of PD-L1 blockade in urothelial cancer. Overall study results and limits: Greater 3-week expansion of tumor-associated blood clones was recorded for durable-benefit patients.

The data were produced by immunoSEQ multiplex PCR, yet TCRdb's version contains in-frame clones alone and is incomplete. The sample contains 35,000 to 45,000 clones, around four fifths of which appear only once. CDR3 length equals 14 residues. Germline V gene lookup returns CDR1 SGHDT and CDR2 YYEEEE. V lost 5 bases and J lost 2, with 12 bases in between. On this clone: Its antigen is unidentified.

Time point: pretreatment peripheral blood. Patients each gave 1 to 8 samples, pretreatment and on-treatment. The sample in question was PBMCs, obtained around atezolizumab (anti-PD-L1) treatment. This TCR came from a man between 60 and 70 years old with urothelial cancer. This sequence joins TRBV5-6 and TRBJ2-3; D is unresolved. The CDR3 spells CASSSLQYTDTQYF. In nucleotides, the CDR3 is TGTGCCAGCAGTTCCCTACAGTACACAGATACGCAGTATTTT.